Listed here is a single T cell receptor beta chain. Its antigen is unidentified. The CDR3 is made up of 14 amino acids. The germline gives CDR1 SGHTA, CDR2 FQGNSA. V was pared by 3 bases and J by 4 bases, with 12 bases between. The data stem from a study of cytomegalovirus exposure and HLA in healthy donors. Study-wide points: A classifier reportedly called cytomegalovirus status with high sensitivity and specificity. A few CMV-associated chains proved CMV antigen-specific in vitro.

Using immunoSEQ multiplex PCR, the repertoire was profiled, and TCRdb retains in-frame clones only, with some absent. The table shows about 140,000 clones, with about four fifths occurring only once. The donors were members of the validation cohort comprising 120 subjects, separate from the approximately 630-subject first cohort. This rearrangement joins TRBV7-2 to TRBJ1-1; D uncertain. Material: PBMCs. The clonotype was recovered from a woman between 25 and 40 years old in good health and CMV-seronegative. In DNA, the CDR3 is TGTGCCAGCAGCTTGCGGGCTCTTGTCACTGAAGCTTTCTTT. Amino acids: CASSLRALVTEAFF.